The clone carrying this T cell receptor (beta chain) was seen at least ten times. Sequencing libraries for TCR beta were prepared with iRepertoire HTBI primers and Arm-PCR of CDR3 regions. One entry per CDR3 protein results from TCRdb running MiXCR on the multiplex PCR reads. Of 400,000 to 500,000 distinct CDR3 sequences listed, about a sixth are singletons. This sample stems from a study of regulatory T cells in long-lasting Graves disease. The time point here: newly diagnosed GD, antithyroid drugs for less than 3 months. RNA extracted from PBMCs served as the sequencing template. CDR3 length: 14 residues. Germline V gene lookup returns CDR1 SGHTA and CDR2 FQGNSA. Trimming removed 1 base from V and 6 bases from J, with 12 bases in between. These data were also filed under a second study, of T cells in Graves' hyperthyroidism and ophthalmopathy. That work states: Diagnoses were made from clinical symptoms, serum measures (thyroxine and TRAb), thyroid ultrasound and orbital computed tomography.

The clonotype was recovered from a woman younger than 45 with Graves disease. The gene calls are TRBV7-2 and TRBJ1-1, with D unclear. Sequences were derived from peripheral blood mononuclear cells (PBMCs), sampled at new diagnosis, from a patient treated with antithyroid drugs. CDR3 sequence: CASSLEMRIAEAFF. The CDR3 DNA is TGTGCCAGCAGCTTAGAGATGAGGATCGCTGAAGCTTTCTTT.